The clone carrying this TCR beta chain has a single count. Its antigen is currently unknown. The CDR3 loop spans 20 amino acids. With V trimmed by 4 bases and J by 2 bases, 19 bases remained unmatched. Germline V gives CDR1 SGHRS, CDR2 YFSETQ. This sample is part of a study of tumor-infiltrating lymphocytes in localized non-small cell lung cancer. The data were produced by immunoSEQ multiplex PCR, yet TCRdb's version contains in-frame clones alone and is incomplete. The table records approximately 14,000 clones, roughly 76% of them present only once. Points from the study as a whole: IM1 and IM2 tumors showed no difference in T-cell fraction.

The TCR comes from a human donor with non-small cell lung cancer. Sample: lung tumor tissue. This chain links TRBV5-1 with TRBJ2-3; 10 positions agree with TRBD2. The DNA for the CDR3 is TGCGCCAGCAGCCCGCCGAGGGGAGCGGGAGGGCCGACTCTCACAGATACGCAGTATTTT. This encodes CASSPPRGAGGPTLTDTQYF. The whole variable domain, filled in from reference TRBV5-1 and TRBJ2-3, reads KAGVTQTPRYLIKTRGQQVTLSCSPISGHRSVSWYQQTPGQGLQFLFEYFSETQRNKGNFPGRFSGRQFSNSRSEMNVSTLELGDSALYLCASSPPRGAGGPTLTDTQYFGPGTRLTVL.